This T cell receptor beta chain was recovered during a study of T cells in narcolepsy. Study-wide points: Healthy controls reportedly lacked the autoreactive clonotypes serially found in patients' blood.

Using immunoSEQ multiplex PCR, the repertoire was profiled, and TCRdb retains in-frame clones only, with some absent. The top ten hold 0.5% to 0.85% of the sample, which has tens of thousands of clones, 80% to 85% seen once. This clone appeared a single time. Antigen specificity is unknown. The CDR3 has 14 residues. The germline gives CDR1 MNHNS, CDR2 SASEGT. The V end lost 1 base, the J end lost 4 bases, and 7 bases lay between the germline ends. The TCR sequence derives from a human donor in good health. Input material: memory (CD45RA-) CD4+ T cells from blood. V and J are TRBV6-1 and TRBJ2-2; D gene ambiguous. The CDR3, as DNA: TGTGCCAGCAGTGAAGATGGGGTCACCGGGGAGCTGTTTTTT. Translation gives CASSEDGVTGELFF.